The 18 T cell receptor beta chains reported below all come from one sample, sequenced in a study of early T cells in non-severe SARS-CoV-2 infection. TCRdb redid the calling of the 5' RACE reads with MiXCR, one entry per CDR3 protein. Among approximately 29,000 distinct CDR3 sequences listed, roughly 6.6% were seen once. The sequenced sample consisted of whole blood. The receptors were sampled from an adult who was a healthcare worker with PCR-confirmed SARS-CoV-2 infection or an uninfected control (not recorded which).

This clonotype was observed many times. V is TRBV10-2 and J is TRBJ1-4, with TRBD1 identical over 7 bases. The germline gives CDR1 WSHSY, CDR2 SAAADI. The CDR3 has 14 amino acids. V was pared by 7 bases and J by 2 bases, with 4 bases of the junction left unmatched. The CDR3 DNA sequence: TGCGCCAGCAAACCGGGACAGACTAATGAAAAACTGTTTTTT. Protein: CASKPGQTNEKLFF.

In its sample, this clonotype was seen many times. CDR3 sequence reads: CASSLAGDQAQYF. CDR3 DNA sequence: TGCGCCAGCAGCTTGGCAGGGGATCAAGCGCAGTATTTT. J is TRBJ2-3 and V is TRBV5-1; TRBD1 is a possible D gene (6 bases). The CDR3 is made up of 13 amino acids. Trimming shortened V by 0 bases and J by 10 bases, and 12 bases separated the two germline ends. CDR1 is SGHRS and CDR2 is YFSETQ in the germline V gene.

DNA for the CDR3: TGCAGTGCTAGGGCGGAGGGGCCGTGGGCCCAGTACTTC. Residues: CSARAEGPWAQYF. The chain carries TRBV20-1 and TRBJ2-5, with D possibly being TRBD2 (6 bases). This CDR3 region has 13 residues. With 3 bases removed from V and 9 bases from J, the gap between germline ends came to 17 bases. Germline CDR1 reads DFQATT; CDR2 reads SNEGSKA (reference sequence).

This clonotype was counted ten times or more. The chain joins TRBV28 to TRBJ2-3; a possible D gene is TRBD2 (6 bases). The germline V and J ends were trimmed by 2 bases and 3 bases, with 12 bases remaining between them. This CDR3 comprises 15 residues. The germline V gene has CDR1 MDHEN and CDR2 SYDVKM. The CDR3: CASSLRGGTTDTQYF. In nucleotides, the CDR3 is TGTGCCAGCAGTTTAAGGGGCGGGACGACAGATACGCAGTATTTT.

This clonotype showed up just a few times. The V and J genes are TRBV29-1 and TRBJ2-3; 8 bases are shared with TRBD2. Per the germline V gene, CDR1 is SQVTM and CDR2 is ANQGSEA. V was pared by 5 bases and J by 4 bases, with 8 bases of the junction left unmatched. CDR3 length equals 14 residues. For the CDR3, the DNA is TGCAGCGTTAGACGGGAGGGCCGAGCAGATACGCAGTATTTT. Protein: CSVRREGRADTQYF.

This clonotype was counted at least ten times. This sequence joins TRBV24-1 and TRBJ2-1, with D possibly called TRBD1 or TRBD2 (5 bases each). This CDR3 has 15 amino acids. V was shortened by 7 bases and J by 9 bases, with 21 bases between the two germline ends. CDR1 is KGHDR and CDR2 is SFDVKD in the germline V gene. The CDR3 DNA follows: TGTGCCACCAGCTCAGGGACGGTCGGATGGGGTGAGCAGTTCTTC. Residues: CATSSGTVGWGEQFF.

This clonotype was recorded at least ten times. The gene calls are TRBV4-3 and TRBJ2-5; D gene ambiguous. Trimming took 4 bases from V and 6 from J, leaving 6 bases between them. Germline V gives CDR1 LGHNA, CDR2 YSLEER. This CDR3 is 11 amino acids long. The CDR3 protein is CASSRRQTQYF. The CDR3 DNA reads as TGCGCCAGCAGCCGTCGACAGACCCAGTACTTC.

This clonotype was counted many times. This chain connects TRBV7-9 to TRBJ2-7; no clear D gene. CDR3 length equals 12 residues. Germline lookup yields CDR1 SEHNR and CDR2 FQNEAQ (reference sequence). Trimming cost V 2 bases and J 0 bases, with 2 bases left between them. The CDR3 DNA reads as TGTGCCAGCAGCTTAACCTCCTACGAGCAGTACTTC. Its translation is CASSLTSYEQYF.

CDR3 sequence reads: CATSDPTTQYF. CDR3 nucleotides: TGTGCCACCAGTGATCCCACCACTCAGTATTTT. The chain is built from TRBV24-1 and TRBJ2-3; unclear D gene. Germline CDR1 is KGHDR and CDR2 is SFDVKD. The CDR3 has 11 amino acids. V dropped 3 bases and J dropped 12 bases, with 9 bases sitting between them.

A few counts support this clonotype. V gene TRBV2 combines with J gene TRBJ2-2; possible D gene TRBD2, 6 bases. The V end lost 7 bases, the J end lost 4 bases, and 13 bases lay between the germline ends. The germline V gene encodes CDR1 SNHLY and CDR2 FYNNEI. The CDR3 spans 14 residues. The CDR3 region has the DNA TGTGCCAGCAATAGGTGGGAGGCCACCGGGGAGCTGTTTTTT. It specifies CASNRWEATGELFF.

The V and J genes are TRBV28 and TRBJ1-2; a possible D gene is TRBD1 (5 bases). The V gene's germline CDR1 is MDHEN and CDR2 SYDVKM. Deletions cut 10 bases from V and 5 bases from J, with 17 bases between. There are 13 residues in the CDR3. The CDR3 loop reads CATFREAPYGYTF. CDR3 DNA: TGTGCCACCTTCAGGGAGGCCCCTTATGGCTACACCTTC.

This clonotype was found many times. The chain has TRBV28 and TRBJ1-1; D not resolved. The CDR3 spans 14 residues. Looked up from germline, CDR1 is MDHEN and CDR2 is SYDVKM. V lost 3 bases and J lost 5, with 13 bases in between. The CDR3 sequence: CASSLAVVGTEAFF. The CDR3 DNA reads as TGTGCCAGCAGTTTGGCGGTCGTCGGGACTGAAGCTTTCTTT.

This clonotype was recorded many times. The chain uses TRBV12-3 or TRBV12-4 and TRBJ1-4, with D unresolved. The V gene lost 0 bases and the J gene lost 8 bases, with 7 bases spanning the gap. The CDR3 has 13 amino acids. CDR3 region: CASSLASGEKLFF. Written as DNA, the CDR3 is TGTGCCAGCAGTTTAGCGTCGGGCGAAAAACTGTTTTTT.

Turning to this clonotype: A much bigger clone sits one base away, suggesting this may be a read error. The CDR3 does not close with the conserved phenylalanine or tryptophan, likely indicating a read error. V and J are TRBV12-3 or TRBV12-4 and TRBJ1-1, with unresolved D. Trimming cost V 7 bases and J 0 bases, with 12 bases left between them. The CDR3 extends over 14 amino acids. This chain's CDR3 is CASIKTSLNTEAFY. As DNA, the CDR3 is TGTGCCAGCATTAAGACCTCTTTGAACACTGAAGCTTTCTAT.

At least ten counts were recorded for this clonotype. V usage is TRBV28 and J usage is TRBJ2-4; no reliable D call. The CDR3 contains 15 residues. The V gene's germline CDR1 is MDHEN and CDR2 SYDVKM. V dropped 7 bases and J dropped 0 bases, with 13 bases sitting between them. CDR3 in amino acids: CASTGPFLAKNIQYF. Here the CDR3 DNA reads TGTGCCAGCACCGGACCCTTCTTAGCCAAAAACATTCAGTACTTC.

This clonotype was counted many times. This chain joins TRBV20-1 and TRBJ2-1; D call uncertain. The CDR3 has 15 residues. V was trimmed by 5 bases and J by 0 bases, leaving 14 bases between them. Per germline, CDR1 DFQATT and CDR2 SNEGSKA (reference sequence). The chain's CDR3 is CSASRPTRSYNEQFF. DNA for the CDR3: TGCAGTGCTTCCAGGCCTACGCGCTCCTACAATGAGCAGTTCTTC.

This clonotype was counted a single time. J is TRBJ2-1 and V is TRBV7-6; D unresolved. The V gene lost 1 base and the J gene lost 8 bases, with 6 bases spanning the gap. Germline CDR1 and CDR2: SGHVS and FNYEAQ. The CDR3 is made up of 12 amino acids. The CDR3, as DNA: TGTGCCAGCAGCTTAGTTGCGGATGAGCAGTTCTTC. Its protein product is CASSLVADEQFF.

This chain uses TRBV28 with TRBJ1-5; 7 nucleotides match TRBD1. Germline assignment: CDR1 MDHEN and CDR2 SYDVKM. Trimming cost V 4 bases and J 6 bases; bases outside gene matches: 9. The CDR3 has 15 residues. For the CDR3, the DNA is TGTGCCAGCAGTTCGCCAACAGGGGATACTCAGCCCCAGCATTTT. Amino acids: CASSSPTGDTQPQHF.